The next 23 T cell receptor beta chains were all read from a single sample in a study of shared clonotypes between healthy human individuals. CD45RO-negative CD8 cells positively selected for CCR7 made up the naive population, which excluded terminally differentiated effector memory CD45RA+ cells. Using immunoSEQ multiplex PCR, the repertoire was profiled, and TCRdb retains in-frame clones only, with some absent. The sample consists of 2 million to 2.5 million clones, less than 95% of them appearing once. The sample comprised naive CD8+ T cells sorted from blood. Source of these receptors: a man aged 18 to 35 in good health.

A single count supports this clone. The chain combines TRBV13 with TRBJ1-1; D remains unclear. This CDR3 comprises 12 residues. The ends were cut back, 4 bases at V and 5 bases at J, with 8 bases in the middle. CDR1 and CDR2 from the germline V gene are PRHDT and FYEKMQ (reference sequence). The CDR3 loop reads CASSSSLTEAFF. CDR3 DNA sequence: TGTGCCAGCAGCTCATCATTGACTGAAGCTTTCTTT. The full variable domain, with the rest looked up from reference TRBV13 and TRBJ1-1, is AAGVIQSPRHLIKEKRETATLKCYPIPRHDTVYWYQQGPGQDPQFLISFYEKMQSDKGSIPDRFSAQQFSDYHSELNMSSLELGDSALYFCASSSSLTEAFFGQGTRLTVV.

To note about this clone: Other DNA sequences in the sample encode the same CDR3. CDR3 sequence: CASSLAGSNEKLFF. CDR3 nucleotides: TGTGCCAGCAGCTTAGCAGGGTCTAATGAAAAACTGTTTTTT. The chain is built from TRBV11-2 and TRBJ1-4; TRBD1 might be the D (5 bases). Trimming took 1 base from V and 3 from J, leaving 6 bases between them. CDR3 length: 14 amino acids. Germline V CDR1 and CDR2: SGHAT, FQNNGV.

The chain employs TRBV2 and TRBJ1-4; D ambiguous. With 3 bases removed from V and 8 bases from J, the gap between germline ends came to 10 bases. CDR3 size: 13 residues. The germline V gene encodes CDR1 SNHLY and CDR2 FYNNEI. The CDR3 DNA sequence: TGTGCCAGCAGTGAGGGAACGGGGGAAAAACTGTTTTTT. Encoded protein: CASSEGTGEKLFF.

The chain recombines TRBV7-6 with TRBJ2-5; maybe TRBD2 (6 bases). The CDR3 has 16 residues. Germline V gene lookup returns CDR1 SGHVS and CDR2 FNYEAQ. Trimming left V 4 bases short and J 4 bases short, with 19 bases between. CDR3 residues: CASSSRLVGAGETQYF. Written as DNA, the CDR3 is TGTGCCAGCAGCTCAAGACTAGTCGGGGCAGGAGAGACCCAGTACTTC.

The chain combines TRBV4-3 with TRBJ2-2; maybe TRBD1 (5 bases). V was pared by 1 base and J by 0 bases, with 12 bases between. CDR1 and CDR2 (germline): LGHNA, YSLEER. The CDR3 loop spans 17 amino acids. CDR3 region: CASSQVEGAPNTGELFF. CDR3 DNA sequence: TGCGCCAGCAGCCAAGTTGAAGGGGCTCCGAACACCGGGGAGCTGTTTTTT.

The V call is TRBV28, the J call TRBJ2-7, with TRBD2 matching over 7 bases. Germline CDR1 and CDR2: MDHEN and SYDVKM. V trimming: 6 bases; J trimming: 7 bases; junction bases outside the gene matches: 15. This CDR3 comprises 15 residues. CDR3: CASSLGEGRAGEQYF. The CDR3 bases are TGTGCCAGCAGCCTCGGGGAGGGGAGGGCCGGTGAGCAGTACTTC.

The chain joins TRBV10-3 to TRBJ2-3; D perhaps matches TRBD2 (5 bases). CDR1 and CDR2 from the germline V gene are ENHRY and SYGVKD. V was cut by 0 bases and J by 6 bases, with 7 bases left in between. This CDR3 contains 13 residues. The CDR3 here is CAISESWEDTQYF. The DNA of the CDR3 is TGTGCCATCAGTGAGTCGTGGGAGGATACGCAGTATTTT.

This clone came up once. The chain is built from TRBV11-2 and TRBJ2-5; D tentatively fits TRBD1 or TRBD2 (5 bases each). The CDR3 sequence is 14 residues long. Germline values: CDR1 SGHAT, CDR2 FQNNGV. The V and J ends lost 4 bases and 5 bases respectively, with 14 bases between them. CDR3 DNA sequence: TGTGCCAGCAGCTCGGGGACGCCGGGCGAGACCCAGTACTTC. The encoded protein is CASSSGTPGETQYF. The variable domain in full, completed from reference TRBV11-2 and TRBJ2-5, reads EAGVAQSPRYKIIEKRQSVAFWCNPISGHATLYWYQQILGQGPKLLIQFQNNGVVDDSQLPKDRFSAERLKGVDSTLKIQPAKLEDSAVYLCASSSGTPGETQYFGPGTRLLVL.

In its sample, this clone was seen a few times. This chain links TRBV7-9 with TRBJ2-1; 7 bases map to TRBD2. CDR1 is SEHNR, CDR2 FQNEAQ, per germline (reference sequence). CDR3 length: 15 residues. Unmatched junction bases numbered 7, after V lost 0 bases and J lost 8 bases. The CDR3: CASSLAEWRGYEQFF. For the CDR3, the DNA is TGTGCCAGCAGCTTAGCGGAATGGCGGGGGTATGAGCAGTTCTTC.

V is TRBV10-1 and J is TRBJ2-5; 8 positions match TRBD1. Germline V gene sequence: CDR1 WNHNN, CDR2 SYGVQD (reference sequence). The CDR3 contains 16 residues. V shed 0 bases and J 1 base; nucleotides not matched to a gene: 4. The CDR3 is CASSESGQATQETQYF. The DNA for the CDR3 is TGCGCCAGCAGTGAGTCGGGACAGGCCACCCAAGAGACCCAGTACTTC.

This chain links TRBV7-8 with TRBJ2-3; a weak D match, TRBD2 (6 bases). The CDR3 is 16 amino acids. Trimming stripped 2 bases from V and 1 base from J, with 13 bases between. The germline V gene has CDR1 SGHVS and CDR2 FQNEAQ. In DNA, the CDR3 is TGTGCCAGCAGCTTAATTGGGGAGGAGGGCACAGATACGCAGTATTTT. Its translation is CASSLIGEEGTDTQYF.

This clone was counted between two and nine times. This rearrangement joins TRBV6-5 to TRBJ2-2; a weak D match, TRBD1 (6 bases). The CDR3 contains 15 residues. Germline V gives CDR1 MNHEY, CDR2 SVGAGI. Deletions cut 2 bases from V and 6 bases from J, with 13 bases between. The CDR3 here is CASSYDHNRAGELFF. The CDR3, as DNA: TGTGCCAGCAGTTACGATCATAACAGGGCCGGGGAGCTGTTTTTT.

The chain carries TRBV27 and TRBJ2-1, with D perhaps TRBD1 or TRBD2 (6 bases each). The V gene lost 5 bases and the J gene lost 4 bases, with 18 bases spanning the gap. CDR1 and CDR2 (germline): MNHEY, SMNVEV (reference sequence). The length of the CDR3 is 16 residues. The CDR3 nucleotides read TGTGCCAGCAGTCCTTCTAGGGGGGAAATATACAATGAGCAGTTCTTC. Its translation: CASSPSRGEIYNEQFF.

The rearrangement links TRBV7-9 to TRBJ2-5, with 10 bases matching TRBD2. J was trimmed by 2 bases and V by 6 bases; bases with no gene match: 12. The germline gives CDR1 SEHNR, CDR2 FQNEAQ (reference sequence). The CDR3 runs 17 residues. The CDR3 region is CASRFPSASGGQETQYF. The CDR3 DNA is TGTGCCAGCAGGTTCCCCTCAGCTAGCGGGGGACAAGAGACCCAGTACTTC.

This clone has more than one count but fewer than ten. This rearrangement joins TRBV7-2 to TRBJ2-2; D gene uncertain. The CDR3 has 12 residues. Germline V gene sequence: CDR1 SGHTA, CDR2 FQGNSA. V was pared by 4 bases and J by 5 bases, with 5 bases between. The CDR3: CASSYLTGELFF. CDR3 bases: TGTGCCAGCAGCTACTTAACCGGGGAGCTGTTTTTT.

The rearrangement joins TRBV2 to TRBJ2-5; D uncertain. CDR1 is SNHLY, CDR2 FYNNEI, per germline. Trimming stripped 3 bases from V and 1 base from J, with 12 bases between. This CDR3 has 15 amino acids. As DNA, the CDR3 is TGTGCCAGCAGTGAGACGGGCGGAGTCCAAGAGACCCAGTACTTC. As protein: CASSETGGVQETQYF.

The CDR3 sequence: CASSLLERQGTGELFF. CDR3 bases: TGTGCCAGCAGCTTGCTAGAGAGACAGGGGACCGGGGAGCTGTTTTTT. The rearrangement uses TRBV5-4 and TRBJ2-2; the match to TRBD1 covers 8 bases. Germline V CDR1 and CDR2: SGHNT, YYREEE (reference sequence). The CDR3 is made up of 16 amino acids. The V segment lost 1 base and the J segment 5 bases; nucleotides outside the gene matches: 7.

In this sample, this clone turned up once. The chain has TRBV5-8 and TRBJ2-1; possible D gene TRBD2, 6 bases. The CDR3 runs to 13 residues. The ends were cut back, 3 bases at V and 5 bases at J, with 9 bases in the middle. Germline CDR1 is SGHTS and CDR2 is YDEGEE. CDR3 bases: TGTGCCAGCAGCTATGGACTAAACAATGAGCAGTTCTTC. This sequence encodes CASSYGLNNEQFF.

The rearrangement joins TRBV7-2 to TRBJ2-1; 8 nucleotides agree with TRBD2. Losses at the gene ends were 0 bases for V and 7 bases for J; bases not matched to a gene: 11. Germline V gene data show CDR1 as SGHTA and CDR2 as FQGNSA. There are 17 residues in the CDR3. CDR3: CASSLARREGSLNEQFF. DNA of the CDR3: TGTGCCAGCAGCTTAGCGCGCCGGGAGGGCAGCCTTAATGAGCAGTTCTTC.

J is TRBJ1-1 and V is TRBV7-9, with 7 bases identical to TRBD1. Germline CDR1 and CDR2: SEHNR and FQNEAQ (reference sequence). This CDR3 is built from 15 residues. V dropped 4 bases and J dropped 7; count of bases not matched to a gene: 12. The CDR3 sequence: CASSSSDRSHGEAFF. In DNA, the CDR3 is TGTGCCAGCAGCTCCTCGGACAGGTCTCACGGTGAAGCTTTCTTT.

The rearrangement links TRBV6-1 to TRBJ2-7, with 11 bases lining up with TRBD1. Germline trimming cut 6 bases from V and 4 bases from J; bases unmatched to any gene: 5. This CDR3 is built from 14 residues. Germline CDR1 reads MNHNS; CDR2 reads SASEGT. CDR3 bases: TGTGCCAGCAGCGGGACAGGGGGGGGTTACGAGCAGTACTTC. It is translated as CASSGTGGGYEQYF.

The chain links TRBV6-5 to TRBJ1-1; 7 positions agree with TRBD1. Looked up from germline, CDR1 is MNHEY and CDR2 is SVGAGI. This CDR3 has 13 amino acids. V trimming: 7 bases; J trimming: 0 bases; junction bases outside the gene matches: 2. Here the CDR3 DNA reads TGTGCCAGCACCACAGGGGTGAACACTGAAGCTTTCTTT. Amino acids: CASTTGVNTEAFF.

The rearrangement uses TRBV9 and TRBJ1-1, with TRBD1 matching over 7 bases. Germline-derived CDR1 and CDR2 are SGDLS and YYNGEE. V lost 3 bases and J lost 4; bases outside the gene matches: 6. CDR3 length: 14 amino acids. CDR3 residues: CASSAGDRATEAFF. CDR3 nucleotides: TGTGCCAGCAGCGCCGGGGACAGAGCCACTGAAGCTTTCTTT.